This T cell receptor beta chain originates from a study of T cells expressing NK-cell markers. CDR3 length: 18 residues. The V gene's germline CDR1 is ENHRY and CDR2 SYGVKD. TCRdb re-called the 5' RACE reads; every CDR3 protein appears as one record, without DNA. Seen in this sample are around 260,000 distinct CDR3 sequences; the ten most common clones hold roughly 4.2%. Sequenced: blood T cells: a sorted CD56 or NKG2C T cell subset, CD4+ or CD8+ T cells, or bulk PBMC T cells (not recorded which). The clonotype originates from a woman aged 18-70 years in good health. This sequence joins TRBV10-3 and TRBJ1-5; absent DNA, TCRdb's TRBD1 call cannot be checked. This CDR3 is CAISESGSGGAWSQPQHF.